The rows below give T cell receptor beta chains drawn from one sample of a study of T cell repertoires in aging, cancer and after chemotherapy. One entry per CDR3 protein, called by TCRdb with MiXCR from the multiplex PCR reads. The sample has some 19,000 distinct CDR3 sequences, approximately 35% seen once. The sample taken for sequencing was blood. These receptors were obtained from a human donor with a solid tumor. Each CDR3 is given with its conserved first and last residue. The D gene is left open where the match is weak. A clone size is listed for some rows: how often the clone was seen (once, few, many), or a class if it is expanded.

d_gene: TRBD1; abundance: .; j_gene: TRBJ1-5; v_gene: TRBV20-1; CDR3nt: TGCAGTGCTGGCGGACAGGGGAATCAGCCCCAGCATTTT; CDR3aa: CSAGGQGNQPQHF
d_gene: .; abundance: few; j_gene: TRBJ2-6; v_gene: TRBV24-1; CDR3nt: TGTGCCACCAGTGATAACTACGGGACACCTGGGGCCAACGTCCTGACTTTC; CDR3aa: CATSDNYGTPGANVLTF
d_gene: TRBD1; abundance: few; j_gene: TRBJ2-2; v_gene: TRBV4-2; CDR3nt: TGTGCCAGCAGCCAAGTTGGGGCAGGGGGTACCGGGGAGCTGTTTTTT; CDR3aa: CASSQVGAGGTGELFF
d_gene: .; abundance: few; j_gene: TRBJ2-3; v_gene: TRBV19; CDR3nt: TGTGCCAGTAGTATTAGCACAGATACGCAGTATTTT; CDR3aa: CASSISTDTQYF
d_gene: .; abundance: .; j_gene: TRBJ2-7; v_gene: TRBV18; CDR3nt: TGTGCCAGCTCACAAGGGTCAGCTTACGGCGGCTACCAGCAGTACTTC; CDR3aa: CASSQGSAYGGYQQYF
d_gene: TRBD2; abundance: .; j_gene: TRBJ2-5; v_gene: TRBV19; CDR3nt: TGTGCCAGTAGTCCCACCGGGACTAGCGGGGGTTTCGAGACCCAGTACTTC; CDR3aa: CASSPTGTSGGFETQYF
d_gene: .; abundance: .; j_gene: TRBJ2-4; v_gene: TRBV7-2; CDR3nt: TGTGCCAGCAGCTTATCCAGAACAAACATTCAGTACTTC; CDR3aa: CASSLSRTNIQYF
d_gene: .; abundance: once; j_gene: TRBJ2-2; v_gene: TRBV18; CDR3nt: TGTGCCAGCTCCGACGGCACTTCGCACACCGGGGAGCTGTTTTTT; CDR3aa: CASSDGTSHTGELFF
d_gene: .; abundance: few; j_gene: TRBJ1-1; v_gene: TRBV13; CDR3nt: TGTGCCAGCGCAGGGGCTGCAGGGCCGAACACTGAAGCTTTCTTT; CDR3aa: CASAGAAGPNTEAFF
d_gene: TRBD2; abundance: .; j_gene: TRBJ2-2; v_gene: TRBV15; CDR3nt: TGTGCCACCAGCAGAGATCCGCCGGGACTAGCGGGCCATAAGTCGAACACCGGGGAGCTGTTTTTT; CDR3aa: CATSRDPPGLAGHKSNTGELFF
d_gene: TRBD2; abundance: .; j_gene: TRBJ2-7; v_gene: TRBV13; CDR3nt: TGTGCCAGCAGCCCCCCCCGCGGGGGCTCCTACGAGCAGTACTTC; CDR3aa: CASSPPRGGSYEQYF
d_gene: .; abundance: few; j_gene: TRBJ2-3; v_gene: TRBV27; CDR3nt: TGTGCCAGCAGTCTTCAGGGATACACAGATACGCAGTATTTT; CDR3aa: CASSLQGYTDTQYF
d_gene: TRBD2; abundance: .; j_gene: TRBJ2-7; v_gene: TRBV6-2/TRBV6-3; CDR3nt: TGTGCCAGCAGAGCGGGGGGGGAAACAGGCACCCCACCTTTGCAGTACTTC; CDR3aa: CASRAGGETGTPPLQYF
d_gene: TRBD2; abundance: few; j_gene: TRBJ2-2; v_gene: TRBV14; CDR3nt: TGTGCCAGCAGCCAAGGAGCGGGAGTCACCGGGGAGCTGTTTTTT; CDR3aa: CASSQGAGVTGELFF
d_gene: TRBD1; abundance: few; j_gene: TRBJ2-5; v_gene: TRBV5-6; CDR3nt: TGTGCCAGCAGCTTGCTTGGGACAGAAGAGACCCAGTACTTC; CDR3aa: CASSLLGTEETQYF
d_gene: .; abundance: few; j_gene: TRBJ2-2; v_gene: TRBV7-2; CDR3nt: TGTGCCAGCAGCAGAAGACGCACGAACACCGGGGAGCTGTTTTTT; CDR3aa: CASSRRRTNTGELFF
d_gene: .; abundance: few; j_gene: TRBJ1-6; v_gene: TRBV6-2/TRBV6-3; CDR3nt: TGTGCCAGCAGTTACGACGGCAGAGTTAATTCACCCCTCCACTTT; CDR3aa: CASSYDGRVNSPLHF
d_gene: .; abundance: few; j_gene: TRBJ2-7; v_gene: TRBV5-6; CDR3nt: TGTGCCAGCAGCCACCATACCGGGACACCCTCCTACGAGCAGTACTTC; CDR3aa: CASSHHTGTPSYEQYF
d_gene: .; abundance: .; j_gene: TRBJ1-1; v_gene: TRBV6-5; CDR3nt: TGTGCCAGCATTGACAGGTTCAAGAACACTGAAGCTTTCTTT; CDR3aa: CASIDRFKNTEAFF
d_gene: .; abundance: .; j_gene: TRBJ2-2; v_gene: TRBV27; CDR3nt: TGTGCCAGCAGAATTCGGGACTGGGGCGGGGAGCTGTTTTTT; CDR3aa: CASRIRDWGGELFF
d_gene: .; abundance: .; j_gene: TRBJ2-3; v_gene: TRBV28; CDR3nt: TGTGCCAGCAGCTTTCCCACCCGACAGGGCACAGATACGCAGTATTTT; CDR3aa: CASSFPTRQGTDTQYF
d_gene: .; abundance: .; j_gene: TRBJ1-1; v_gene: TRBV9; CDR3nt: TGTGCCAGCAGCGTAGCTTGGAACACTGAAGCTTTCTTT; CDR3aa: CASSVAWNTEAFF
d_gene: .; abundance: few; j_gene: TRBJ2-2; v_gene: TRBV12-3/TRBV12-4; CDR3nt: TGTGCCAGCAGTTTCGGGCGGGGGCCGAACACCGGGGAGCTGTTTTTT; CDR3aa: CASSFGRGPNTGELFF
d_gene: .; abundance: .; j_gene: TRBJ1-3; v_gene: TRBV10-1; CDR3nt: TGCGCCAGCAGTGAGCGTATCTCCGGACTGAACACCATATATTTT; CDR3aa: CASSERISGLNTIYF
d_gene: .; abundance: medium-sized; j_gene: TRBJ2-5; v_gene: TRBV15; CDR3nt: TGTGCCACCAGCAGAGAACAGGGCGGTTCAGAGACCCAGTACTTC; CDR3aa: CATSREQGGSETQYF
d_gene: .; abundance: .; j_gene: TRBJ2-3; v_gene: TRBV28; CDR3nt: TGTGCCAGCAGTTCTCTAGCCCTCACAGATACGCAGTATTTT; CDR3aa: CASSSLALTDTQYF
d_gene: .; abundance: few; j_gene: TRBJ1-2; v_gene: TRBV10-3; CDR3nt: TGTGCCATCCCTAGGACCGATTCTTATGGCTACACCTTC; CDR3aa: CAIPRTDSYGYTF
d_gene: .; abundance: .; j_gene: TRBJ2-5; v_gene: TRBV29-1; CDR3nt: TGCAGTGTCCACCGGTACCAAGAGACCCAGTACTTC; CDR3aa: CSVHRYQETQYF
d_gene: TRBD2; abundance: few; j_gene: TRBJ2-1; v_gene: TRBV13; CDR3nt: TGTGCCAGCAGCCCCGGACTAGCGGGGGGGCCGGCCTACAATGAGCAGTTCTTC; CDR3aa: CASSPGLAGGPAYNEQFF
d_gene: TRBD1; abundance: .; j_gene: TRBJ2-7; v_gene: TRBV10-3; CDR3nt: TGTGCCATCAGTGAGACAGGGGAGATGCACGAGCAGTACTTC; CDR3aa: CAISETGEMHEQYF
d_gene: TRBD2; abundance: few; j_gene: TRBJ2-1; v_gene: TRBV7-9; CDR3nt: TGTGCCAGCAGCTTTCTAGCGGGGCTCAATGAGCAGTTCTTC; CDR3aa: CASSFLAGLNEQFF
d_gene: TRBD2; abundance: .; j_gene: TRBJ2-3; v_gene: TRBV6-1; CDR3nt: TGTGCCAGCAGCACACCACTTACTAGCGGGGGGGCCGGGGATACGCAGTATTTT; CDR3aa: CASSTPLTSGGAGDTQYF
d_gene: TRBD1; abundance: few; j_gene: TRBJ1-2; v_gene: TRBV14; CDR3nt: TGTGCCAGCAGCCAATGGGCGAGCCAGGGGGCTTCTGGCTACACCTTC; CDR3aa: CASSQWASQGASGYTF
d_gene: .; abundance: once; j_gene: TRBJ2-7; v_gene: TRBV6-6; CDR3nt: TGTGCCAGCAGTTATCCCGGGACGGTCAGCTCCTACGAGCAGTACTTC; CDR3aa: CASSYPGTVSSYEQYF
d_gene: TRBD1; abundance: .; j_gene: TRBJ1-5; v_gene: TRBV6-1; CDR3nt: TGTGCCAGCAGTTTGACAGGGCCATATAGCAATCAGCCCCAGCATTTT; CDR3aa: CASSLTGPYSNQPQHF
d_gene: .; abundance: .; j_gene: TRBJ2-5; v_gene: TRBV19; CDR3nt: TGTGCCAGTAGTATCCGGGGCCCCCGGGAGGAGACCCAGTACTTC; CDR3aa: CASSIRGPREETQYF
d_gene: TRBD1; abundance: medium-sized; j_gene: TRBJ1-2; v_gene: TRBV29-1; CDR3nt: TGCAGCGTTGAGCAGGGGGATGGCTACACCTTC; CDR3aa: CSVEQGDGYTF
d_gene: .; abundance: .; j_gene: TRBJ1-5; v_gene: TRBV6-5; CDR3nt: TGTGCCAGCAGTTACGTGTCGGAGAATCAGCCCCAGCATTTT; CDR3aa: CASSYVSENQPQHF
d_gene: TRBD1; abundance: few; j_gene: TRBJ2-2; v_gene: TRBV5-4; CDR3nt: TGTGCCAGCAGCTTCCGGACAGGGGTTAACGGGGAGCTGTTTTTT; CDR3aa: CASSFRTGVNGELFF
d_gene: .; abundance: few; j_gene: TRBJ2-2; v_gene: TRBV5-4; CDR3nt: TGTGCCAGCAGCGGATTACCAGGTACCGGGGAGCTGTTTTTT; CDR3aa: CASSGLPGTGELFF
d_gene: .; abundance: .; j_gene: TRBJ1-3; v_gene: TRBV27; CDR3nt: TGTGCCAGCAGTTTAGGGGGACACTCTGGAAACACCATATATTTT; CDR3aa: CASSLGGHSGNTIYF
d_gene: TRBD2; abundance: medium-sized; j_gene: TRBJ2-3; v_gene: TRBV6-5; CDR3nt: TGTGCCAGCAGTTCCTCTCCCGGGGGGGCTTTCCATACGCAGTATTTT; CDR3aa: CASSSSPGGAFHTQYF
d_gene: .; abundance: few; j_gene: TRBJ1-6; v_gene: TRBV6-5; CDR3nt: TGTGCCAGCAGTTCCGGGACGGAGAATTCACCCCTCCACTTT; CDR3aa: CASSSGTENSPLHF
d_gene: .; abundance: .; j_gene: TRBJ1-2; v_gene: TRBV14; CDR3nt: TGTGCCAGCAGCCGGACAGTTAACTATGGCTACACCTTC; CDR3aa: CASSRTVNYGYTF
d_gene: .; abundance: few; j_gene: TRBJ2-1; v_gene: TRBV7-2; CDR3nt: TGTGCCAGCAGCTTAGGTAATCGCCGGATTAGCTACAATGAGCAGTTCTTC; CDR3aa: CASSLGNRRISYNEQFF
d_gene: .; abundance: .; j_gene: TRBJ1-2; v_gene: TRBV6-2/TRBV6-3; CDR3nt: TGTGCCAGCGGGAATTTTGGCTATGGCTACACCTTC; CDR3aa: CASGNFGYGYTF
d_gene: .; abundance: few; j_gene: TRBJ1-1; v_gene: TRBV29-1; CDR3nt: TGCAGCGTATCCCCGACAGGGAACACTGAAGCTTTCTTT; CDR3aa: CSVSPTGNTEAFF
d_gene: .; abundance: .; j_gene: TRBJ2-2; v_gene: TRBV28; CDR3nt: TGTGCCAGCACAAGCGGGCAGGGACACACCGGGGAGCTGTTTTTT; CDR3aa: CASTSGQGHTGELFF
d_gene: TRBD1; abundance: .; j_gene: TRBJ1-4; v_gene: TRBV7-9; CDR3nt: TGTGCCAGCAGCCGGGACAGGGAAGAAAAACTGTTTTTT; CDR3aa: CASSRDREEKLFF
d_gene: TRBD1; abundance: few; j_gene: TRBJ2-7; v_gene: TRBV29-1; CDR3nt: TGCAGCGTTGAGGGACAGGGGGCGTACGAGCAGTACTTC; CDR3aa: CSVEGQGAYEQYF
d_gene: TRBD2; abundance: .; j_gene: TRBJ2-3; v_gene: TRBV28; CDR3nt: TGTGCCAGCAGTTCCGAGCGGGAGAACGAGGCAGATACGCAGTATTTT; CDR3aa: CASSSERENEADTQYF
d_gene: TRBD1; abundance: .; j_gene: TRBJ2-3; v_gene: TRBV6-4; CDR3nt: TGTGCCAGCAGTGACGAGGCAGGGGGCCGAGATACGCAGTATTTT; CDR3aa: CASSDEAGGRDTQYF
d_gene: .; abundance: .; j_gene: TRBJ2-3; v_gene: TRBV6-1; CDR3nt: TGTGCCAGCAGTGAAGTGGGCGGGGCTCATACGCAGTATTTT; CDR3aa: CASSEVGGAHTQYF
d_gene: .; abundance: .; j_gene: TRBJ2-2; v_gene: TRBV19; CDR3nt: TGTGCCAGTAGTATAAATCCCGGGACACTCAGGCCCACCGGGGAGCTGTTTTTT; CDR3aa: CASSINPGTLRPTGELFF
d_gene: .; abundance: .; j_gene: TRBJ1-1; v_gene: TRBV6-5; CDR3nt: TGTGCCAGCAGTTTCGAGAGAGGGCGGGCGAACACTGAAGCTTTCTTT; CDR3aa: CASSFERGRANTEAFF